A selection of T cell receptor beta chains follows, all from one sample in a study of T-cell reconstitution after alpha-beta-depleted transplantation in children. One entry per CDR3 protein results from TCRdb running MiXCR on the PCR reads. The data show just over 950,000 distinct CDR3 sequences, with roughly 29% seen just once and about 28% held by the top ten. This material consisted of PBMCs, mostly from graft donor cells, taken 360 days after TCRalphabeta/CD19-depleted stem cell transplant. The receptors come from a boy in the first two years of life who had a stem cell transplant for SCID, so the T cells may come from the graft donor. The CDR3 runs from the conserved cysteine through the conserved F or W. The D gene is left open where the match is weak. Only part of the rows carry a size: once, few, many, or a class if the clone is expanded.

>.|.|TRBV6-5|TRBJ2-7
TGTGCCAGCAGTTACTCGAATGGGGGATCCTCTTCTTCCTACGAGCAGTACTTC
CASSYSNGGSSSSYEQYF
>TRBD1|.|TRBV5-1|TRBJ2-7
TGCGCCAGCAGCACACGACAGGGGGGTGATCCCTACGAGCAGTACTTC
CASSTRQGGDPYEQYF
>TRBD2|.|TRBV5-1|TRBJ2-7
TGCGCCAGCAGCCCCGGGACTAGCGGGTCACACGAGCAGTACTTC
CASSPGTSGSHEQYF
>.|few|TRBV6-6|TRBJ2-3
TGTGCCAGTGGGGTTACGCAGTATTTT
CASGVTQYF
>TRBD2|once|TRBV4-3|TRBJ2-7
TGCGCCAGCAGCCGGGGACTAGGAGATTACGAGCAGTACTTC
CASSRGLGDYEQYF
>.|.|TRBV24-1|TRBJ2-3
TGTGCCACCAGGCGATCGGAAGCCAGGGGAACTCGAGATACGCAGTATTTT
CATRRSEARGTRDTQYF
>.|.|TRBV20-1|TRBJ2-1
TGCAGTGCCCAAGAGGCTAGCTCCTACAATGAGCAGTTCTTC
CSAQEASSYNEQFF
>TRBD2|.|TRBV5-1|TRBJ2-3
TGCGCCAGCAGCCCGATAGCGGGGGTAAATACGCAGTATTTT
CASSPIAGVNTQYF
>TRBD2|.|TRBV5-5|TRBJ2-7
TGTGCCAGCAGCTCCCAATGGGGGGGGATCTACGAGCAGTACTTC
CASSSQWGGIYEQYF
>.|.|TRBV5-1|TRBJ2-7
TGCGCCAGCAGCTTGAGGGTTGGACCCTACGAGCAGTACTTC
CASSLRVGPYEQYF
>.|.|TRBV29-1|TRBJ2-7
TGCAGCGTGATCCGGGACTTTGGCGAGCAGTACTTC
CSVIRDFGEQYF
>TRBD2|.|TRBV11-1|TRBJ2-7
TGTGCCAGCAGCCACCGGACTAGCGGCTCCTACGAGCAGTACTTC
CASSHRTSGSYEQYF
>.|.|TRBV18|TRBJ2-3
TGTGCCAGCTCACCCCTGGGGAACCCGGCAGGACAAGATACGCAGTATTTT
CASSPLGNPAGQDTQYF
>.|.|TRBV11-2|TRBJ2-3
TGTGCCAGCAGCCGGGATAGCTGGCCCACAGATACGCAGTATTTT
CASSRDSWPTDTQYF
>.|few|TRBV12-3/TRBV12-4|TRBJ1-5
TGTGCCAGCAGTTTAGAGCGGGCTAGCAATCAGCCCCAGCATTTT
CASSLERASNQPQHF
>.|.|TRBV5-1|TRBJ2-7
TGCGCCAGCAGCTTGGAGCCCCCAACCATCTCCTACGAGCAGTACTTC
CASSLEPPTISYEQYF
>.|.|TRBV4-2|TRBJ1-1
TGTGCCAGCAGCCAAGTTGAGGGGCTTCACACTGAAGCTTTCTTT
CASSQVEGLHTEAFF
>TRBD1|.|TRBV7-9|TRBJ2-2
TGTGCCAGCAGCTCACAGGGGTGGACCGGGGAGCTGTTTTTT
CASSSQGWTGELFF
>TRBD1|.|TRBV12-3/TRBV12-4|TRBJ1-1
TGTGCCAGCAGCCCGGGACAGGGTTCGAACACTGAAGCTTTCTTT
CASSPGQGSNTEAFF
>.|.|TRBV5-1|TRBJ2-7
TGCGCCAGCAGCAAGGGACACCCCCGGGACGAGCAGTACTTC
CASSKGHPRDEQYF
>.|few|TRBV6-1|TRBJ1-1
TGTGCCAGCAGTAGGGAAACCAGGGGTTTCGGCACTGAAGCTTTCTTT
CASSRETRGFGTEAFF
>TRBD1|.|TRBV5-1|TRBJ1-4
TGCGCCAGCAGCCTTGGAAGGGGACAGTTCGATGAAAAACTGTTTTTT
CASSLGRGQFDEKLFF
>.|few|TRBV12-3/TRBV12-4|TRBJ2-1
TGTGCCAGCCGGGGACCGGCCAAGCAGTTCTTC
CASRGPAKQFF
>.|few|TRBV3-1|TRBJ1-5
TGTGCCAGCAGTCAAGGGCAACGGGCCCAGCCCCAGCATTTT
CASSQGQRAQPQHF
>TRBD1|.|TRBV5-5|TRBJ2-5
TGTGCCAGCAGCTTGCGTAACAGGGGGCGTGAGGAGACCCAGTACTTC
CASSLRNRGREETQYF
>.|few|TRBV9|TRBJ2-1
TGTGCCAGCAGCGTAGAGGAGGTTAATGAGCAGTTCTTC
CASSVEEVNEQFF
>TRBD1|.|TRBV9|TRBJ1-3
TGTGCCAGCAGCGTATTAGGGGGCAAAGGAAACACCATATATTTT
CASSVLGGKGNTIYF
>TRBD2|once|TRBV12-3/TRBV12-4|TRBJ2-3
TGTGCCAGTCTAAGGGACTACCTGACATCGGATACGCAGTATTTT
CASLRDYLTSDTQYF
>.|.|TRBV9|TRBJ2-7
TGTGCCAGCAGCGTAGCAGGAGGGTTGGGGAGCTCCTACGAGCAGTACTTC
CASSVAGGLGSSYEQYF
>.|.|TRBV6-2/TRBV6-3|TRBJ2-6
TGTGCCAGCAGCCCAACGACGTTTTTACCCATCTCTGGGGCCAACGTCCTGACTTTC
CASSPTTFLPISGANVLTF
>.|.|TRBV4-1|TRBJ2-7
TGCGCCAGCAGCCACGGGGAAGGTTTCTTCTACGAGCAGTACTTC
CASSHGEGFFYEQYF
>.|few|TRBV28|TRBJ1-1
TGTGCCAGCAGTCCCCAGGGAGTGGTCACTGAAGCTTTCTTT
CASSPQGVVTEAFF
>TRBD2|few|TRBV12-3/TRBV12-4|TRBJ2-1
TGTGCCAGCAGCGAAGGAGGGCTAGCGGGGGTCAATGAGCAGTTCTTC
CASSEGGLAGVNEQFF
>.|many|TRBV5-1|TRBJ2-3
TGCGCCAGCAGCGAACCTGACGGATTCACAGATACGCAGTATTTT
CASSEPDGFTDTQYF
>.|.|TRBV12-3/TRBV12-4|TRBJ1-5
TGTGCCAGCACCGACGGGGTGAGGAATCAGCCCCAGCATTTT
CASTDGVRNQPQHF
>.|.|TRBV5-6|TRBJ1-2
TGTGCCAGCAGCTTGAATCGCGTTCGGGGGAGTGGCTACACCTTC
CASSLNRVRGSGYTF
>.|many|TRBV29-1|TRBJ2-5
TGCAGCGCCGGGCACCAAGAGACCCAGTACTTC
CSAGHQETQYF
>.|.|TRBV7-9|TRBJ1-2
TGTGCTATCGTCTTATTGGGCGGCTACACCTTC
CAIVLLGGYTF
>.|.|TRBV3-1|TRBJ2-3
TGTGCCAGCAGCCAAGATTTCGGACAGGGAGGGGATACGCAGTATTTT
CASSQDFGQGGDTQYF
>TRBD2|.|TRBV7-9|TRBJ2-2
TGTGCCAGCAGCGCGCACCAGGGAGGGACCGGGGAGCTGTTTTTT
CASSAHQGGTGELFF
>TRBD1|many|TRBV10-2|TRBJ2-3
TGCGCCAGCAGTGAGCCCGGGACAGGCGGAGATACGCAGTATTTT
CASSEPGTGGDTQYF
>.|.|TRBV29-1|TRBJ2-7
TGCAGCGTTGATGCTCGGGGAACCTACGAGCAGTACTTC
CSVDARGTYEQYF
>TRBD2|.|TRBV24-1|TRBJ2-2
TGTGCCACCAGTGATTTCGGGACTAGCTCCGGGGAGCTGTTTTTT
CATSDFGTSSGELFF
>.|once|TRBV29-1|TRBJ1-2
TGCAGCGTTGTGGTCGGGGAAACGTATGGCTACACCTTC
CSVVVGETYGYTF
>.|.|TRBV10-3|TRBJ2-1
TGTGCCATCAGTGAGTTACGGGGAATGGGGAATGAGCAGTTCTTC
CAISELRGMGNEQFF
>.|.|TRBV21-1|TRBJ2-1
TGTGCCAGCAGCAAAGTTAAGAGAGCCAGCTCCTACAATGAGCAGTTCTTC
CASSKVKRASSYNEQFF